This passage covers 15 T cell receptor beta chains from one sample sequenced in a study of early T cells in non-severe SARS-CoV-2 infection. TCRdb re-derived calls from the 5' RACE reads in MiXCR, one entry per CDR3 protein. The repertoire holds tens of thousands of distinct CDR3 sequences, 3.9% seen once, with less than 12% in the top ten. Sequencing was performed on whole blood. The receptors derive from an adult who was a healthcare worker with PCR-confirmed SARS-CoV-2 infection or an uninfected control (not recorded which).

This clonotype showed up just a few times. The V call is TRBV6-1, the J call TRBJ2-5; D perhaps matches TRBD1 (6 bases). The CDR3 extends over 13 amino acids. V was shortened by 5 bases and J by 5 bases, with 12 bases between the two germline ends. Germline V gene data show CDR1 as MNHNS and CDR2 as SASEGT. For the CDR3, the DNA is TGTGCCAGCAGTTTACAGGGATTCGAGACCCAGTACTTC. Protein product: CASSLQGFETQYF.

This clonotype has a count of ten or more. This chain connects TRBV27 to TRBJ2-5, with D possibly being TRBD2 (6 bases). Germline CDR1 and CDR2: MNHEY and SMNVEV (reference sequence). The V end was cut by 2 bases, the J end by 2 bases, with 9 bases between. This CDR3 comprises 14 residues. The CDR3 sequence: CASSLDRGQETQYF. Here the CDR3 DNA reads TGTGCCAGCAGTTTAGACCGGGGGCAAGAGACCCAGTACTTC.

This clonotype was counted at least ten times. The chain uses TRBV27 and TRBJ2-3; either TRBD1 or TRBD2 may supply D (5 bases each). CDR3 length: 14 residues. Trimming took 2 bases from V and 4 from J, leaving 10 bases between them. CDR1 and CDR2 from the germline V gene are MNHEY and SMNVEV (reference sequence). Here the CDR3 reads CASSLSQGADTQYF. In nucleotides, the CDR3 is TGTGCCAGCAGTTTAAGCCAGGGAGCAGATACGCAGTATTTT.

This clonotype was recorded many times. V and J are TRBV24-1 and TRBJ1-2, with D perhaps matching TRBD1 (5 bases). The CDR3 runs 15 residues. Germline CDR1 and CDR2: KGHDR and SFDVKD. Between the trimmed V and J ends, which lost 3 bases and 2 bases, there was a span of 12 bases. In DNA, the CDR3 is TGTGCCACCAGTGATAGAGAGGGACGCAACTATGGCTACACCTTC. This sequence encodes CATSDREGRNYGYTF.

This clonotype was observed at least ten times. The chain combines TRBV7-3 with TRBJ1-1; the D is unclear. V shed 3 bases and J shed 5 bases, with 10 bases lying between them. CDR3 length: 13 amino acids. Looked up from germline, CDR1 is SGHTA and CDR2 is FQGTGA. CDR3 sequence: CASSFDAGTEAFF. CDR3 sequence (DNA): TGTGCCAGCAGCTTTGATGCGGGAACTGAAGCTTTCTTT.

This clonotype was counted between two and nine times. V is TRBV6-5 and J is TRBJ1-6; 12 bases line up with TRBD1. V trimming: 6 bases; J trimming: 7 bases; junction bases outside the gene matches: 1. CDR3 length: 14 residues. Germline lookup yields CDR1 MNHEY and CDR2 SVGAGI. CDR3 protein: CASRGQGANSPLHF. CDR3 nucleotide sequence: TGTGCCAGCAGGGGACAGGGGGCGAATTCACCCCTCCACTTT.

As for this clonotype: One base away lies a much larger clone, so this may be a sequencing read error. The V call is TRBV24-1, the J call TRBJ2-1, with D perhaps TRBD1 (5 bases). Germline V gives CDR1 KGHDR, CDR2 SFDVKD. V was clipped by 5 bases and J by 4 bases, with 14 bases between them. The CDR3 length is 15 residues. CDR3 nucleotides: TGTGCCACCAGTGTCATGGACAAAGATTACAATGAGCAGTTCTTC. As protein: CATSVMDKDYNEQFF.

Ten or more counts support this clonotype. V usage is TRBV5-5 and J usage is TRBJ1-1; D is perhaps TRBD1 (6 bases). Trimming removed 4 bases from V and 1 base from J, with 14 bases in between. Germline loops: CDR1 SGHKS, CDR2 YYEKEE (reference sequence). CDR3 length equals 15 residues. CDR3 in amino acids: CASSPGGAQNTEAFF. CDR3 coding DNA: TGTGCCAGCAGCCCGGGGGGGGCTCAGAACACTGAAGCTTTCTTT.

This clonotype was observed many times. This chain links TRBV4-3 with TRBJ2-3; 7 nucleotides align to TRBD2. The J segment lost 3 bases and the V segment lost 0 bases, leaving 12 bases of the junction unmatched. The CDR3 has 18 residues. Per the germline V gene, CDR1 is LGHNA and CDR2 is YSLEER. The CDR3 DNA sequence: TGCGCCAGCAGCCAAGATCGAGAGGCGGGAGTAGAGACAGATACGCAGTATTTT. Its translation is CASSQDREAGVETDTQYF.

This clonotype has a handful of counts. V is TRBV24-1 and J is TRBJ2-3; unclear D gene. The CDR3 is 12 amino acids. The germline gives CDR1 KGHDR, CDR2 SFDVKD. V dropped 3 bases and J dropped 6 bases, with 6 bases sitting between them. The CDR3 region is CATSDKRDTQYF. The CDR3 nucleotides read TGTGCCACCAGTGATAAGAGGGATACGCAGTATTTT.

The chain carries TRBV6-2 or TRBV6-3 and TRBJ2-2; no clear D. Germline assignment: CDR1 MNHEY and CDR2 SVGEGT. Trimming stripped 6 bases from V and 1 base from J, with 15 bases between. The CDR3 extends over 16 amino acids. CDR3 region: CASSPLRDLNTGELFF. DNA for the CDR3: TGTGCCAGCAGCCCCCTTCGAGATCTGAACACCGGGGAGCTGTTTTTT.

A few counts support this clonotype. The DNA for the CDR3 is TGCGCCAGCAGCCAAGAGTCAACTAGCGGGAGAATCTATACGCAGTATTTT. Protein product: CASSQESTSGRIYTQYF. V and J are TRBV4-3 and TRBJ2-3; 11 nucleotides line up with TRBD2. Germline CDR1 is LGHNA and CDR2 is YSLEER. This CDR3 comprises 17 residues. Losses at the gene ends were 0 bases for V and 7 bases for J; bases not matched to a gene: 9.

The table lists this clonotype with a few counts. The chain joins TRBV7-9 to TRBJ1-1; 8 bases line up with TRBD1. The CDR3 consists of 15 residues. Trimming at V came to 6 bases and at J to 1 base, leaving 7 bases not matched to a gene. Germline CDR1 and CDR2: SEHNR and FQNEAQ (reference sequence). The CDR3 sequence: CASSPDRGGNTEAFF. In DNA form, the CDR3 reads TGTGCCAGCAGTCCTGACAGGGGAGGGAACACTGAAGCTTTCTTT.

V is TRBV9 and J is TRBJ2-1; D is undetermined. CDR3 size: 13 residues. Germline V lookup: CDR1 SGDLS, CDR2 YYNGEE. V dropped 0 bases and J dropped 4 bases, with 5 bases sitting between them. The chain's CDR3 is CASSVDIYNEQFF. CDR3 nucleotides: TGTGCCAGCAGCGTAGACATATACAATGAGCAGTTCTTC.

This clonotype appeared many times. CDR3 amino acids: CASSLDTGSSGGYTF. The CDR3 DNA follows: TGTGCCAGCAGCTTGGACACAGGGTCTTCAGGTGGCTACACCTTC. V and J are TRBV5-4 and TRBJ1-2, with a possible D match to TRBD1 (6 bases). Trimming removed 0 bases from V and 7 bases from J, with 16 bases in between. CDR3 length: 15 amino acids. Germline-derived CDR1 and CDR2 are SGHNT and YYREEE (reference sequence).